The entry below gives a single T cell receptor beta chain sequence along with its context. Sequenced by immunoSEQ multiplex PCR; TCRdb stores in-frame clones only, minus some. Of tens of thousands of clones in the sample, roughly 90% were seen once. The entry originates in a study of blood T cell repertoires in COVID-19. Turning to the study itself: Nucleic acid was either cDNA or gDNA, and it came from T cells, B-cell-depleted T cells, or PBMCs.

From germline, CDR1 is SGHNT and CDR2 YYREEE (reference sequence). CDR3 length: 15 amino acids. Trimming removed 6 bases from V and 5 bases from J; junction bases left unmatched: 8. This sequence was found in an elderly man in a cohort sampled during active COVID-19. V and J are TRBV5-4 and TRBJ2-1, with 10 positions matching TRBD1. The sample was peripheral blood. CDR3 bases: TGTGCCAGCAAGACCGGGACAGGGGATGACAATGAGCAGTTCTTC. Protein product: CASKTGTGDDNEQFF. The complete variable domain, with remaining parts taken from reference TRBV5-4 and TRBJ2-1, reads ETGVTQSPTHLIKTRGQQVTLRCSSQSGHNTVSWYQQALGQGPQFIFQYYREEENGRGNFPPRFSGLQFPNYSSELNVNALELDDSALYLCASKTGTGDDNEQFFGPGTRLTVL.